This record looks at one TCR beta chain sequence and its context. The data were taken from a study of cytomegalovirus exposure and HLA in healthy donors. Across the study: There were around 100 million unique TCR beta sequences, drawn from about 180 million T cells, in an earlier analysis.

CDR1 LNHNV and CDR2 YYDKDF come from the germline V gene (reference sequence). This CDR3 contains 13 residues. PCR employed 60 Vbeta and 13 Jbeta primers. The assay was immunoSEQ multiplex PCR, and TCRdb's table has in-frame clones only and misses some. Of over 100,000 clones listed, approximately 80% were seen once; the top ten hold under 3.5%. This chain connects TRBV15 to TRBJ1-5; D uncertain. The sequencing sample was made of PBMCs. The sequence was obtained from a female donor in good health and CMV-seronegative. CDR3 protein: CASSHDSNQPQHF. As DNA, the CDR3 is TGTGCTAGCTCCCATGATAGCAATCAGCCCCAGCATTTT.